This T cell receptor beta chain came from a study of T-cell reconstitution after alpha-beta-depleted transplantation in children. Study-wide results and caveats: Elevated TCRbeta diversity at day 60 was traced, in some patients, to surviving recipient T cells and thymic progenitors. By one year post-transplant, T-cell counts and diversity largely arose from T cells that were newly produced.

Points on this clonotype: Its matching antigen is unknown.

Preparation of the TCRbeta library involved a method that used unique molecular identifiers. One entry per CDR3 protein results from TCRdb running MiXCR on the PCR reads. The sample comprises 400,000 to 550,000 distinct CDR3 sequences, more than 9% of which are singletons, and 2% to 2.5% rests with the top ten. Trimming took 5 bases from V and 6 from J; bases not matched to a gene: 6. The CDR3 is 13 residues long. Germline V gene lookup returns CDR1 MGHRA and CDR2 YSYEKL. This specimen consisted of PBMCs, obtained before TCRalphabeta/CD19-depleted stem cell transplant. This TCR came from a child aged 2 to 10 with inherited bone marrow failure, due to receive a stem cell transplant. The V gene is TRBV4-1, the J gene TRBJ2-7, with 8 bases fitting TRBD1. CDR3 residues: CASSGQGGSEQYF. CDR3 nucleotide sequence: TGCGCCAGCAGCGGACAGGGCGGCTCCGAGCAGTACTTC.